The 30 T cell receptor beta chains listed next were all sequenced from one sample in a study of T cell responses to AZD1222 COVID-19 vaccine. The repertoire was sequenced with immunoSEQ multiplex PCR; TCRdb's copy has only in-frame clones and lacks some. The sample consists of 150,000 or so clones, 92% of them appearing once. The sequencing here drew on peripheral blood, taken on day 0 of AZD1222 vaccination. These receptors came from an adult in good health.

The V call is TRBV7-2, the J call TRBJ2-5; TRBD2 might be the D (7 bases). The CDR3 contains 15 residues. V dropped 0 bases and J dropped 4 bases, with 12 bases sitting between them. The germline gives CDR1 SGHTA, CDR2 FQGNSA. The CDR3 spells CASSLAGGGGETQYF. For the CDR3, the DNA is TGTGCCAGCAGCTTAGCTGGCGGGGGCGGAGAGACCCAGTACTTC.

The chain joins TRBV6-6 to TRBJ2-6; D is possibly TRBD1 (6 bases). Germline-derived CDR1 and CDR2 are MNHNY and SVGAGI (reference sequence). This CDR3 region has 17 residues. Trimming cost V 5 bases and J 0 bases, with 14 bases left between them. CDR3 amino acids: CASSRTVASSGANVLTF. CDR3 nucleotides: TGTGCCAGCAGTCGGACAGTAGCCAGCTCTGGGGCCAACGTCCTGACTTTC.

This rearrangement joins TRBV2 to TRBJ1-1; D remains ambiguous. Trimming cost V 8 bases and J 2 bases, with 6 bases left between them. The CDR3 totals 11 residues. Germline loops: CDR1 SNHLY, CDR2 FYNNEI. The CDR3 sequence: CASGSNTEAFF. CDR3 DNA: TGTGCCAGCGGTTCTAACACTGAAGCTTTCTTT.

This sequence joins TRBV3-1 (or the pseudogene TRBV3-2) and TRBJ2-1; possible D gene TRBD2, 5 bases. This CDR3 has 13 residues. The ends were cut back, 2 bases at V and 3 bases at J, with 5 bases in the middle. Germline lookup yields CDR1 LGHDT and CDR2 YNNKEL (reference sequence). The CDR3 DNA sequence: TGTGCCAGCAGCCAAACTAGCTACAATGAGCAGTTCTTC. This codes for CASSQTSYNEQFF.

V gene TRBV10-3 combines with J gene TRBJ2-2; D unresolved. This CDR3 is 14 amino acids long. CDR1 is ENHRY and CDR2 is SYGVKD in the germline V gene. V lost 3 bases and J lost 4, with 9 bases in between. The CDR3 DNA sequence: TGTGCCATCAGTGATAGGTTTGGCACCGGGGAGCTGTTTTTT. It translates to CAISDRFGTGELFF.

The V call is TRBV19, the J call TRBJ2-6, with 10 bases identical to TRBD1. The V gene end was trimmed by 9 bases and the J gene end by 0 bases; junction bases not matched to a gene: 5. Looked up from germline, CDR1 is LNHDA and CDR2 is SQIVND (reference sequence). The CDR3 has 16 residues. CDR3 DNA: TGTGCCAGCTCCGGGACAGGGGACTCTGGGGCCAACGTCCTGACTTTC. Encoded protein: CASSGTGDSGANVLTF.

V usage is TRBV29-1 and J usage is TRBJ2-7, with D perhaps given as TRBD1 or TRBD2 (6 bases each). V shed 5 bases and J shed 0 bases, with 17 bases lying between them. Germline CDR1 is SQVTM and CDR2 is ANQGSEA. The CDR3 covers 15 residues. The CDR3 DNA reads as TGCAGCGTTAGACTGGGGGGCGGTAACTCCTACGAGCAGTACTTC. It translates to CSVRLGGGNSYEQYF.

In the case of this clone: Relative to the germline gene, one junction end is altered; a read error may explain this. V is TRBV7-7 and J is TRBJ2-1; D not certain. CDR3 length: 13 residues. Germline CDR1 reads SSHAT; CDR2 reads FNYEAQ (reference sequence). The CDR3 is CASSLARHNEQFF. Written as DNA, the CDR3 is TGTGCTAGCAGCTTAGCCAGACACAATGAGCAGTTCTTC.

V is TRBV18 and J is TRBJ1-3; the D is unclear. The germline V gene encodes CDR1 KGHSH and CDR2 LQKENI. The CDR3 contains 14 residues. Trimming took 10 bases from V and 4 from J, leaving 17 bases between them. CDR3 DNA sequence: TGTGCCACCTCCGAGGGAGGGTACGGAAACACCATATATTTT. It is translated as CATSEGGYGNTIYF.

The J gene is TRBJ1-2, the V gene TRBV10-3; no firm D call. V was pared by 6 bases and J by 3 bases, with 14 bases between. Germline V gene data show CDR1 as ENHRY and CDR2 as SYGVKD. The CDR3 is made up of 14 amino acids. CDR3 nucleotides: TGTGCCATCAGCTCACACGACTACTACTATGGCTACACCTTC. Its protein is CAISSHDYYYGYTF.

The chain combines TRBV18 with TRBJ2-7, with D unclear. V was trimmed by 6 bases and J by 4 bases, leaving 10 bases between them. CDR1 is KGHSH and CDR2 is LQKENI in the germline V gene. The CDR3 extends over 12 amino acids. This CDR3 reads CASSQTVYEQYF. For the CDR3, the DNA is TGTGCCAGCTCCCAAACAGTGTACGAGCAGTACTTC. Full variable domain (missing parts from reference TRBV18 and TRBJ2-7): NAGVMQNPRHLVRRRGQEARLRCSPMKGHSHVYWYRQLPEEGLKFMVYLQKENIIDESGMPKERFSAEFPKEGPSILRIQQVVRGDSAAYFCASSQTVYEQYFGPGTRLTVT.

The rearrangement links TRBV29-1 to TRBJ1-1, with TRBD1 matching over 8 bases. V trimming: 5 bases; J trimming: 4 bases; junction bases outside the gene matches: 9. Per the germline V gene, CDR1 is SQVTM and CDR2 is ANQGSEA. The CDR3 contains 14 residues. Here the CDR3 DNA reads TGCAGCGTTAGACAGGGGAGGGAGGCCACTGAAGCTTTCTTT. This gives the protein CSVRQGREATEAFF.

The chain is built from TRBV24-1 and TRBJ2-3; tentatively, D is TRBD1 or TRBD2 (7 bases each). CDR3 size: 13 residues. V lost 9 bases and J lost 2, with 11 bases in between. The V gene's germline CDR1 is KGHDR and CDR2 SFDVKD. The CDR3 reads CATQGGDTDTQYF. The CDR3 DNA reads TGTGCCACCCAGGGGGGGGACACAGATACGCAGTATTTT.

V usage is TRBV4-1 and J usage is TRBJ1-3; D is unclear. Germline V gives CDR1 MGHRA, CDR2 YSYEKL. V was clipped by 4 bases and J by 0 bases, with 25 bases between them. The CDR3 is made up of 20 amino acids. For the CDR3, the DNA is TGCGCCAGCAGCCCCATTTTTGTCCTACCGGACGCAAGCTCTGGAAACACCATATATTTT. Its translation: CASSPIFVLPDASSGNTIYF.

V gene TRBV10-3 combines with J gene TRBJ1-3; a possible D gene is TRBD1 (6 bases). CDR3 length: 12 amino acids. Germline CDR1 ENHRY, CDR2 SYGVKD. V lost 10 bases to trimming and J lost 1 base, with 8 bases between them. CDR3 sequence: CASRGSGNTIYF. In DNA, the CDR3 is TGTGCCAGCAGGGGTTCTGGAAACACCATATATTTT.

This rearrangement joins TRBV4-1 to TRBJ1-5; D remains ambiguous. Per germline, CDR1 MGHRA and CDR2 YSYEKL. The length of the CDR3 is 17 residues. Trimming removed 0 bases at V and 7 bases at J, with 19 bases between. The CDR3 reads CASSQDIGRHSGQPQHF. CDR3 coding DNA: TGCGCCAGCAGCCAAGATATAGGCCGCCATTCGGGGCAGCCCCAGCATTTT.

The rearrangement links TRBV5-1 to TRBJ1-6; D is unclear. Germline V CDR1 and CDR2: SGHRS, YFSETQ. CDR3 size: 15 residues. The V end was cut by 3 bases, the J end by 6 bases, with 13 bases between. The CDR3 region has the DNA TGCGCCAGCAGCTCGGTGTCCAGTTTTAATTCACCCCTCCACTTT. It encodes CASSSVSSFNSPLHF.

The CDR3 DNA follows: TGTGCCACCAGTGACAGCAACAGGGGTGAGACCCAGTACTTC. Translated: CATSDSNRGETQYF. The V gene is TRBV24-1, the J gene TRBJ2-5; 7 bases fit TRBD1. V trimming: 4 bases; J trimming: 5 bases; junction bases outside the gene matches: 6. The germline V gene encodes CDR1 KGHDR and CDR2 SFDVKD. The length of the CDR3 is 14 residues.

The chain recombines TRBV6-5 with TRBJ2-2, with D hard to call. Germline V lookup: CDR1 MNHEY, CDR2 SVGAGI. Trimming took off 7 bases at V and 4 bases at J, with 13 bases between the two ends. The CDR3 has 14 residues. The CDR3 DNA reads as TGTGCCAGCATGATTTTTCCACGCACCGGGGAGCTGTTTTTT. The encoded protein is CASMIFPRTGELFF.

This CDR3 is CATSGPYTGELFF. The CDR3 DNA sequence: TGTGCCACGTCCGGGCCCTACACCGGGGAGCTGTTTTTT. The chain links TRBV24-1 to TRBJ2-2; D gene unclear. Germline CDR1 KGHDR, CDR2 SFDVKD. Trimming pared 10 bases from V and 3 bases from J, leaving 11 bases between. CDR3 length equals 13 residues.

The rearrangement joins TRBV27 to TRBJ2-2; tentatively, D is TRBD2 (6 bases). V lost 2 bases and J 5 bases, leaving 12 bases between the germline ends. This CDR3 is built from 15 residues. Germline V gene lookup returns CDR1 MNHEY and CDR2 SMNVEV (reference sequence). CDR3 amino acids: CASSLRRGRTGELFF. The CDR3 bases are TGTGCCAGCAGTTTAAGGCGGGGCCGAACCGGGGAGCTGTTTTTT.

V usage is TRBV7-2 and J usage is TRBJ2-1; 10 positions match TRBD2. The CDR3 spans 16 residues. Germline CDR1 SGHTA, CDR2 FQGNSA. V lost 5 bases and J lost 5; bases outside the gene matches: 9. CDR3 sequence reads: CASSQPSGGVNNEQFF. DNA for the CDR3: TGTGCCAGCAGCCAACCTAGCGGGGGAGTCAACAATGAGCAGTTCTTC.

This clone appeared a single time. The chain has TRBV6-5 and TRBJ2-1; D is uncertain. Germline lookup yields CDR1 MNHEY and CDR2 SVGAGI. Trimming took 6 bases from V and 1 from J, leaving 13 bases between them. There are 15 residues in the CDR3. This chain's CDR3 is CASRPGSDSYNEQFF. DNA for the CDR3: TGTGCCAGCAGACCCGGGTCTGATTCCTACAATGAGCAGTTCTTC.

J is TRBJ1-5 and V is TRBV11-2; D remains ambiguous. V was pared by 3 bases and J by 2 bases, with 8 bases between. The CDR3 totals 14 residues. Germline loops: CDR1 SGHAT, CDR2 FQNNGV. The CDR3 DNA reads TGTGCCAGCAGCTTTAGTCAGGGCAATCAGCCCCAGCATTTT. Translation: CASSFSQGNQPQHF.

J is TRBJ1-4 and V is TRBV19, with unresolved D. Trimming took off 4 bases at V and 4 bases at J, with 13 bases between the two ends. This CDR3 contains 15 residues. Germline lookup yields CDR1 LNHDA and CDR2 SQIVND (reference sequence). Written as DNA, the CDR3 is TGTGCCAGTAGTAAGGCCGGACCGATTAATGAAAAACTGTTTTTT. Protein product: CASSKAGPINEKLFF. The full variable domain, with the rest looked up from reference TRBV19 and TRBJ1-4, is DGGITQSPKYLFRKEGQNVTLSCEQNLNHDAMYWYRQDPGQGLRLIYYSQIVNDFQKGDIAEGYSVSREKKESFPLTVTSAQKNPTAFYLCASSKAGPINEKLFFGSGTQLSVL.

The chain links TRBV6-4 to TRBJ2-1; TRBD1 is a possible D gene (6 bases). The CDR3 is made up of 13 amino acids. Germline V gives CDR1 MRHNA, CDR2 SNTAGT. V was pared by 3 bases and J by 11 bases, with 14 bases between. The chain's CDR3 is CASSEEVRGKQFF. The DNA of the CDR3 is TGTGCCAGCAGTGAAGAGGTCAGGGGTAAGCAGTTCTTC.

V usage is TRBV19 and J usage is TRBJ1-2, with D unclear. V was shortened by 8 bases and J by 5 bases, with 12 bases between the two germline ends. Looked up from germline, CDR1 is LNHDA and CDR2 is SQIVND (reference sequence). This CDR3 is 12 amino acids long. CDR3 sequence: CASQDAPYGYTF. The CDR3 nucleotides read TGTGCCAGTCAGGACGCGCCTTATGGCTACACCTTC.

J is TRBJ2-1 and V is TRBV4-1; D call uncertain. V lost 6 bases, J lost 4 bases, and 10 bases lay in between. The CDR3 is 13 residues long. Germline CDR1 MGHRA, CDR2 YSYEKL. The CDR3 loop reads CASRHWGYNEQFF. In nucleotides, the CDR3 is TGCGCCAGCAGGCACTGGGGTTACAATGAGCAGTTCTTC.

This chain joins TRBV9 and TRBJ1-6; 7 bases match TRBD1. The germline gives CDR1 SGDLS, CDR2 YYNGEE. The CDR3 sequence is 16 residues long. The J segment lost 6 bases and the V segment lost 4 bases, leaving 10 bases of the junction unmatched. The CDR3 sequence: CASSFSGTAINSPLHF. CDR3 bases: TGTGCCAGCAGCTTCTCCGGGACAGCCATTAATTCACCCCTCCACTTT.

The chain couples TRBV6-9 to TRBJ2-1; perhaps D is TRBD1 or TRBD2 (5 bases each). The CDR3 spans 20 residues. Trimming stripped 0 bases from V and 5 bases from J, with 26 bases between. Germline V lookup: CDR1 MNHGY, CDR2 SVAAGI. Here the CDR3 DNA reads TGTGCCAGCAGTTATTCCTCACCTCCCGAGGGCAGGGCTATTCACAATGAGCAGTTCTTC. This translates into CASSYSSPPEGRAIHNEQFF.